One sample yielded the 20 T cell receptor beta chains listed below, sequenced in a study of blood T cell repertoires in COVID-19. The table came from immunoSEQ multiplex PCR; TCRdb's copy has only in-frame clones and leaves some out. The repertoire holds about 190,000 clones, with 75% to 90% as singletons. Material for sequencing was peripheral blood. The receptors derive from a man between 40 and 49 years old with acute or convalescent COVID-19.

V usage is TRBV6-5 and J usage is TRBJ1-3; weak D call: TRBD1 (6 bases). Between the trimmed V and J ends, which lost 7 bases and 10 bases, there was a span of 23 bases. The germline gives CDR1 MNHEY, CDR2 SVGAGI. This CDR3 is 15 amino acids long. CDR3 loop: CASKLPGHGVWTIYF. The CDR3 region has the DNA TGTGCCAGCAAGCTTCCGGGACACGGGGTTTGGACCATATATTTT.

The chain carries TRBV5-1 and TRBJ1-1; 7 bases are shared with TRBD1. This CDR3 comprises 14 residues. The V segment lost 0 bases and the J segment 7 bases; nucleotides outside the gene matches: 6. Germline lookup yields CDR1 SGHRS and CDR2 YFSETQ. This CDR3 reads CASSLALNRGEAFF. Here the CDR3 DNA reads TGCGCCAGCAGCTTGGCCCTAAACAGGGGTGAAGCTTTCTTT.

This sequence joins TRBV29-1 and TRBJ2-7; D gene uncertain. The CDR3 is 14 amino acids. V was cut by 6 bases and J by 0 bases, with 15 bases left in between. Germline-derived CDR1 and CDR2 are SQVTM and ANQGSEA. CDR3 in amino acids: CSVLALKNSYEQYF. CDR3 bases: TGCAGCGTCCTCGCGCTCAAAAACTCCTACGAGCAGTACTTC.

This clone was recorded at least ten times. J is TRBJ1-4 and V is TRBV4-2; tentatively, D is TRBD1 (6 bases). The CDR3 totals 16 residues. Trimming took off 1 base at V and 3 bases at J, with 12 bases between the two ends. The V gene's germline CDR1 is LGHNA and CDR2 YNFKEQ. The CDR3 sequence is CASSQGQATSNEKLFF. CDR3 coding DNA: TGTGCCAGCAGCCAAGGACAGGCAACATCTAATGAAAAACTGTTTTTT.

The V gene is TRBV7-9, the J gene TRBJ2-1; TRBD1 is a possible D gene (5 bases). This CDR3 has 17 residues. The V end lost 5 bases, the J end lost 2 bases, and 19 bases lay between the germline ends. CDR1 is SEHNR and CDR2 is FQNEAQ in the germline V gene (reference sequence). The CDR3 DNA reads TGTGCCAGCAGCGAACCACTTACAGGTAGAGCCTACAATGAGCAGTTCTTC. This gives the protein CASSEPLTGRAYNEQFF.

The chain is built from TRBV4-1 and TRBJ2-7; D perhaps matches TRBD1 (5 bases). Germline V gives CDR1 MGHRA, CDR2 YSYEKL. This CDR3 is 14 amino acids long. V dropped 4 bases and J dropped 2 bases, with 12 bases sitting between them. The CDR3 DNA follows: TGCGCCAGCAGCCTCTCAGGGCCCCCCTACGAGCAGTACTTC. Its protein is CASSLSGPPYEQYF.

This rearrangement joins TRBV20-1 to TRBJ2-7; 8 nucleotides agree with TRBD2. The CDR3 consists of 14 residues. Germline V gives CDR1 DFQATT, CDR2 SNEGSKA (reference sequence). Germline trimming cut 3 bases from V and 2 bases from J; bases unmatched to any gene: 6. CDR3 sequence: CSASQRGPPYEQYF. The DNA of the CDR3 is TGCAGTGCTAGTCAGCGGGGGCCACCCTACGAGCAGTACTTC.

The chain employs TRBV6-5 and TRBJ2-7; TRBD1 is a possible D gene (5 bases). Trimming stripped 0 bases from V and 1 base from J, with 13 bases between. The length of the CDR3 is 16 residues. From germline, CDR1 is MNHEY and CDR2 SVGAGI. The CDR3 nucleotides are TGTGCCAGCAGTTACTCAGGGGTCGTACCTTCCTACGAGCAGTACTTC. This gives the protein CASSYSGVVPSYEQYF.

The chain uses TRBV5-5 and TRBJ1-2; D remains unclear. The germline V gene encodes CDR1 SGHKS and CDR2 YYEKEE (reference sequence). V gave up 4 bases and J gave up 3 bases, with 10 bases separating them. The CDR3 loop spans 13 amino acids. This CDR3 reads CASSRDGDYGYTF. In DNA, the CDR3 is TGTGCCAGCAGCCGAGACGGAGACTATGGCTACACCTTC. Drawing the rest from reference TRBV5-5 and TRBJ1-2, the complete variable domain is DAGVTQSPTHLIKTRGQQVTLRCSPISGHKSVSWYQQVLGQGPQFIFQYYEKEERGRGNFPDRFSARQFPNYSSELNVNALLLGDSALYLCASSRDGDYGYTFGSGTRLTVV.

This chain uses TRBV18 with TRBJ1-1; weak D call: TRBD1 (6 bases). Germline V gene lookup returns CDR1 KGHSH and CDR2 LQKENI. This CDR3 comprises 16 residues. V was pared by 3 bases and J by 0 bases, with 14 bases between. In DNA form, the CDR3 reads TGTGCCAGCTCACCCCCCTCACAGGGAATGAACACTGAAGCTTTCTTT. Translating gives CASSPPSQGMNTEAFF.

This chain joins TRBV27 and TRBJ1-2; TRBD1 aligns across 10 bases. CDR1 is MNHEY and CDR2 is SMNVEV in the germline V gene (reference sequence). V trimming: 5 bases; J trimming: 6 bases; junction bases outside the gene matches: 6. The CDR3 is made up of 14 amino acids. The CDR3 sequence: CASSRDRGLDGYTF. CDR3 sequence (DNA): TGTGCCAGCAGTAGAGACAGGGGGCTAGATGGCTACACCTTC.

The chain carries TRBV6-4 and TRBJ1-1; D possibly corresponds to TRBD1 (5 bases). V lost 5 bases and J 5 bases, leaving 18 bases between the germline ends. The CDR3 sequence is 15 residues long. The germline V gene encodes CDR1 MRHNA and CDR2 SNTAGT. CDR3 bases: TGTGCCAGCAGTTCCAACTGGGAGGGGAGGACTGAAGCTTTCTTT. Translating gives CASSSNWEGRTEAFF.

V gene TRBV5-1 combines with J gene TRBJ1-2; 7 bases line up with TRBD1. V lost 3 bases, J lost 4 bases, and 6 bases stayed unmatched. Germline-derived CDR1 and CDR2 are SGHRS and YFSETQ. This CDR3 is 14 amino acids long. The CDR3, as DNA: TGCGCCAGCAGCTGGGAGACAGGGTCCTATGGCTACACCTTC. The encoded protein is CASSWETGSYGYTF.

V and J are TRBV18 and TRBJ2-1, with TRBD2 identical over 11 bases. The CDR3 is made up of 15 amino acids. Germline V gene lookup returns CDR1 KGHSH and CDR2 LQKENI. J lost 3 bases, V lost 6 bases, and 4 bases had no gene match. In DNA, the CDR3 is TGTGCCAGCTCCTTAGCGGGGGGGTTCTACAATGAGCAGTTCTTC. Its protein product is CASSLAGGFYNEQFF.

The chain couples TRBV9 to TRBJ2-5, with a tentative D call TRBD2 (6 bases). Trimming pared 3 bases from V and 5 bases from J, leaving 14 bases between. Germline CDR1 and CDR2: SGDLS and YYNGEE. This CDR3 contains 14 residues. DNA of the CDR3: TGTGCCAGCAGCGACTTAGCGGCAGGGGAGACCCAGTACTTC. It specifies CASSDLAAGETQYF.

The gene calls are TRBV19 and TRBJ1-1; 9 nucleotides line up with TRBD1. Germline loops: CDR1 LNHDA, CDR2 SQIVND (reference sequence). This CDR3 region has 18 residues. Germline trimming cut 4 bases from V and 0 bases from J; bases unmatched to any gene: 12. The CDR3 here is CASSKFSTGGRMNTEAFF. CDR3 DNA: TGTGCCAGTAGTAAGTTTTCAACAGGGGGCAGGATGAACACTGAAGCTTTCTTT. Full variable domain (remainder filled in from reference TRBV19 and TRBJ1-1): DGGITQSPKYLFRKEGQNVTLSCEQNLNHDAMYWYRQDPGQGLRLIYYSQIVNDFQKGDIAEGYSVSREKKESFPLTVTSAQKNPTAFYLCASSKFSTGGRMNTEAFFGQGTRLTVV.

This chain connects TRBV6-5 to TRBJ1-1, with unresolved D. With 2 bases removed from V and 1 base from J, the gap between germline ends came to 5 bases. CDR3 size: 13 residues. Germline CDR1 MNHEY, CDR2 SVGAGI. The CDR3: CASSYGGNTEAFF. In DNA form, the CDR3 reads TGTGCCAGCAGTTACGGCGGGAACACTGAAGCTTTCTTT.

Comments on this clone: At one boundary the junction diverges from the germline segment, which might be a read error. This sequence joins TRBV5-6 and TRBJ2-2; 8 nucleotides agree with TRBD2. This CDR3 is built from 12 residues. CDR1 and CDR2 (germline): SGHDT, YYEEEE. The CDR3 nucleotides are TGTGCCAGCAGCTTAAGTAGCGGGGTGCTGTTTTTT. Its translation: CASSLSSGVLFF.

The V call is TRBV6-2 or TRBV6-3, the J call TRBJ1-2; tentatively, D is TRBD1 (5 bases). The length of the CDR3 is 14 residues. The germline V and J ends were trimmed by 4 bases and 6 bases, with 15 bases remaining between them. Germline loops: CDR1 MNHEY, CDR2 SVGEGT. The CDR3 loop is CASSSGGGDHGYTF. The CDR3 coding sequence is TGTGCCAGCAGTTCCGGTGGGGGGGACCATGGCTACACCTTC.

The chain has TRBV24-1 and TRBJ1-5, with TRBD1 as a possible D gene (5 bases). This CDR3 has 16 amino acids. Trimming removed 9 bases at V and 3 bases at J, with 20 bases between. The germline CDR1 and CDR2 sequences are KGHDR and SFDVKD. The CDR3 here is CATQPTAKGDNQPQHF. The DNA for the CDR3 is TGTGCCACCCAGCCGACAGCTAAAGGTGACAATCAGCCCCAGCATTTT.